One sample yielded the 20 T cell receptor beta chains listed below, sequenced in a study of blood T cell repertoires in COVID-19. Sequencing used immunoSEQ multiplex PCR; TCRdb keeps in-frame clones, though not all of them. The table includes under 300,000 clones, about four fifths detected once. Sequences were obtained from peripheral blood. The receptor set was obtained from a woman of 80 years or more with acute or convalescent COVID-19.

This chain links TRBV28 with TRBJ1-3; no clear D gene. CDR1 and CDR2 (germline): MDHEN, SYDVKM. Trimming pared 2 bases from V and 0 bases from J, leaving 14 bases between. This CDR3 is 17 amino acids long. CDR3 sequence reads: CASSLVFSLRSGNTIYF. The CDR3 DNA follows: TGTGCCAGCAGTTTAGTGTTTAGCTTACGCTCTGGAAACACCATATATTTT.

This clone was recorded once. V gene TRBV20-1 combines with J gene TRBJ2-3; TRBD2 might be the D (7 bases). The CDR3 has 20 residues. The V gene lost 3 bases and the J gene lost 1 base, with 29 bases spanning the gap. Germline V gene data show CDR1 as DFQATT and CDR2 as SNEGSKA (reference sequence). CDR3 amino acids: CSASDLAERAGGRGTDTQYF. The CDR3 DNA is TGCAGTGCTAGTGACCTAGCGGAAAGGGCCGGGGGCCGAGGCACAGATACGCAGTATTTT.

The CDR3 DNA sequence: TGTGCCAGCAGGGTCTCCGGGGGGTTGGGGACCATATATTTT. Protein sequence: CASRVSGGLGTIYF. This rearrangement joins TRBV2 to TRBJ1-3; possibly TRBD1 for D (5 bases). CDR1 and CDR2 from the germline V gene are SNHLY and FYNNEI. CDR3 size: 14 residues. V was clipped by 6 bases and J by 10 bases, with 19 bases between them. The full variable domain, with the rest looked up from reference TRBV2 and TRBJ1-3, is EPEVTQTPSHQVTQMGQEVILRCVPISNHLYFYWYRQILGQKVEFLVSFYNNEISEKSEIFDDQFSVERPDGSNFTLKIRSTKLEDSAMYFCASRVSGGLGTIYFGEGSWLTVV.

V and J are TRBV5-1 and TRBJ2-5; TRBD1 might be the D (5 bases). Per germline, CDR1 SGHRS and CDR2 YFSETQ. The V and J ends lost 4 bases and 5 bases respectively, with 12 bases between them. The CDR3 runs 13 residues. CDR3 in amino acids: CASSGHKAETQYF. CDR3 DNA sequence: TGCGCCAGCAGCGGACACAAGGCCGAGACCCAGTACTTC.

CDR3 amino acids: CASSAETSGTEAFF. In DNA, the CDR3 is TGTGCCAGCAGTGCGGAGACTTCGGGGACTGAAGCTTTCTTT. The V and J genes are TRBV2 and TRBJ1-1; D is unclear. This CDR3 is 14 amino acids long. Germline V CDR1 and CDR2: SNHLY, FYNNEI. Trimming took 4 bases from V and 5 from J, leaving 14 bases between them.

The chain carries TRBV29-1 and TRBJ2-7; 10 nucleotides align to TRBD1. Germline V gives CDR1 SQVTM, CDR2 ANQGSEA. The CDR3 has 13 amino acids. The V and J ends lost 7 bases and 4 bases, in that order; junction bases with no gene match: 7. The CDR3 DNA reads TGCAGCGCAAGCCGGGACAGGGGTTACGAGCAGTACTTC. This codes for CSASRDRGYEQYF.

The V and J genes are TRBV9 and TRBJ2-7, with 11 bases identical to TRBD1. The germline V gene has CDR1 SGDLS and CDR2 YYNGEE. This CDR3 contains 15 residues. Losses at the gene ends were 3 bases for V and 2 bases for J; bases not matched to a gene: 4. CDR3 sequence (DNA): TGTGCCAGCAGCGCAGGGACAGGGGGGACCTACGAGCAGTACTTC. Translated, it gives CASSAGTGGTYEQYF. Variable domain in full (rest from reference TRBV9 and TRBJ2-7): DSGVTQTPKHLITATGQRVTLRCSPRSGDLSVYWYQQSLDQGLQFLIQYYNGEERAKGNILERFSAQQFPDLHSELNLSSLELGDSALYFCASSAGTGGTYEQYFGPGTRLTVT.

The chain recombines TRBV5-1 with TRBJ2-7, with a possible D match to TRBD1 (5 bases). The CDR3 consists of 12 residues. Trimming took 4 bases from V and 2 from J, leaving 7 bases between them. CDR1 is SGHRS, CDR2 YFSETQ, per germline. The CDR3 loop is CASSDSTYEQYF. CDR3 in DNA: TGCGCCAGCAGCGACAGTACCTACGAGCAGTACTTC.

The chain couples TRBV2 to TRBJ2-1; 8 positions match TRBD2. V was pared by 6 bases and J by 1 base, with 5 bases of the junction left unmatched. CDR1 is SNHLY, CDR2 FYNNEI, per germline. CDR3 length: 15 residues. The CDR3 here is CASSPTGGSYNEQFF. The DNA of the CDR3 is TGTGCCAGCAGCCCCACGGGGGGGTCCTACAATGAGCAGTTCTTC.

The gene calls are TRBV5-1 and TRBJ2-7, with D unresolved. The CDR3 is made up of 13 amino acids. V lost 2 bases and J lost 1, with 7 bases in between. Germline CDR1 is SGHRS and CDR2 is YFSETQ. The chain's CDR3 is CASSLDLSYEQYF. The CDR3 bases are TGCGCCAGCAGCTTAGACTTATCCTACGAGCAGTACTTC. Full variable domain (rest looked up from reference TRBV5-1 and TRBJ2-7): KAGVTQTPRYLIKTRGQQVTLSCSPISGHRSVSWYQQTPGQGLQFLFEYFSETQRNKGNFPGRFSGRQFSNSRSEMNVSTLELGDSALYLCASSLDLSYEQYFGPGTRLTVT.

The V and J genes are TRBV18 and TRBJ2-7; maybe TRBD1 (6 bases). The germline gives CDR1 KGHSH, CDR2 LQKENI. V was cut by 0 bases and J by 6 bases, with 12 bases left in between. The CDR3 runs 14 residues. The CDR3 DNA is TGTGCCAGCTCACCACCAAGCCTCAGGGGCGAGCAGTACTTC. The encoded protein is CASSPPSLRGEQYF.

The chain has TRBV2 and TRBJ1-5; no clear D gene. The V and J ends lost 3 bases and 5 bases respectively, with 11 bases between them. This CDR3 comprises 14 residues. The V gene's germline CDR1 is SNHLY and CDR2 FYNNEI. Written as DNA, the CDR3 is TGTGCCAGCAGTGACGGGGAATGGTATCAGCCCCAGCATTTT. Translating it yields CASSDGEWYQPQHF.

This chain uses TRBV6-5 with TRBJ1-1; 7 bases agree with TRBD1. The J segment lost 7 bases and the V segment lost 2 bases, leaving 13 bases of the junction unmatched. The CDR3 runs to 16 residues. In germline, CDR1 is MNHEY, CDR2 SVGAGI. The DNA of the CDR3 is TGTGCCAGCAGTTACCGAAGTACAGGGGAAGAGGGTGAAGCTTTCTTT. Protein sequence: CASSYRSTGEEGEAFF.

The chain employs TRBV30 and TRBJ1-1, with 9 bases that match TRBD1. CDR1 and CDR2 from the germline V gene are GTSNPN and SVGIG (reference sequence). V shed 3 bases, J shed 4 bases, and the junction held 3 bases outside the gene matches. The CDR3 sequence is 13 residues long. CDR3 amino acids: CAWSQTGGTEAFF. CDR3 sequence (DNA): TGTGCCTGGAGCCAGACAGGGGGCACTGAAGCTTTCTTT.

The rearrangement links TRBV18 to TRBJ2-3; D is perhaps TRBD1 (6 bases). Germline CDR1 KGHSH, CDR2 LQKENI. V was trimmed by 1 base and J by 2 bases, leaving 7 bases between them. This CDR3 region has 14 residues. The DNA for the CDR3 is TGTGCCAGCTCACCACAGGGGGTCACAGATACGCAGTATTTT. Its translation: CASSPQGVTDTQYF.

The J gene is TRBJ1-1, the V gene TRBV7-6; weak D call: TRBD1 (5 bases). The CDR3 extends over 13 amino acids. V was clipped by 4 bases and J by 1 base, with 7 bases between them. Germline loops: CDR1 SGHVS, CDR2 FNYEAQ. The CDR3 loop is CASSSTENTEAFF. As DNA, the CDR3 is TGTGCCAGCAGCTCGACAGAGAACACTGAAGCTTTCTTT.

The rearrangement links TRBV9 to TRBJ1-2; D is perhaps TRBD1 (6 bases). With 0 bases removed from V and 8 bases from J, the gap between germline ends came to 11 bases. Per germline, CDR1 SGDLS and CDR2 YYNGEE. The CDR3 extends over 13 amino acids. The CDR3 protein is CASSVEQGGGYTF. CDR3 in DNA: TGTGCCAGCAGCGTAGAACAGGGTGGAGGCTACACCTTC.

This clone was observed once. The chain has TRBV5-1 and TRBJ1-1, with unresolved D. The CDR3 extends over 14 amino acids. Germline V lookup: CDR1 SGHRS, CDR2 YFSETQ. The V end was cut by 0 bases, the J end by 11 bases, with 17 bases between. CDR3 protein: CASSLEPLPGLAFF. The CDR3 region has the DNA TGCGCCAGCAGCTTGGAACCCCTTCCCGGTTTGGCTTTCTTT.

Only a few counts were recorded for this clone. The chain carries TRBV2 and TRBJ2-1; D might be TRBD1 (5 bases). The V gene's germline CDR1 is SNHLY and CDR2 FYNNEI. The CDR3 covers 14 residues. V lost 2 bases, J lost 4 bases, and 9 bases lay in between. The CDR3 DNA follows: TGTGCCAGCAGTGAACGCAGGGCGTACAATGAGCAGTTCTTC. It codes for CASSERRAYNEQFF.

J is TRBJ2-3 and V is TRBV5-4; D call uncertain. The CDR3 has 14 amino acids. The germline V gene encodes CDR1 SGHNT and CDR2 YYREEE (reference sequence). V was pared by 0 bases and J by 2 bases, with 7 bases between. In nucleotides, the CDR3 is TGTGCCAGCAGCTTGGGGAGCTTCACAGATACGCAGTATTTT. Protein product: CASSLGSFTDTQYF.